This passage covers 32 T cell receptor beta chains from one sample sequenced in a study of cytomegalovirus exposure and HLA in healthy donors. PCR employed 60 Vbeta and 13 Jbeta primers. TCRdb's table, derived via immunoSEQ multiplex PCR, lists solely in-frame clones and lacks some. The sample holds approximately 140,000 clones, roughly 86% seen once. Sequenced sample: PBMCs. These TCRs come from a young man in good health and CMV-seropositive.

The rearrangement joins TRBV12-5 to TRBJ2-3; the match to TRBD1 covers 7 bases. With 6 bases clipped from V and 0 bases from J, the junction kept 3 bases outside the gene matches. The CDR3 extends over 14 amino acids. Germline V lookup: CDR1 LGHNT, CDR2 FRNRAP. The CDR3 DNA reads TGTGCTAGTGGCTCGGACAGGAGCACAGATACGCAGTATTTT. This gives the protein CASGSDRSTDTQYF.

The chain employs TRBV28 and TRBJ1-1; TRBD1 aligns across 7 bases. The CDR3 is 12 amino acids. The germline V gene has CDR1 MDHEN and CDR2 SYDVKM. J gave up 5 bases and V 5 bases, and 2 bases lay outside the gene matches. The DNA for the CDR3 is TGTGCCAGCAGTCCGACAGGGACTGAAGCTTTCTTT. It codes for CASSPTGTEAFF.

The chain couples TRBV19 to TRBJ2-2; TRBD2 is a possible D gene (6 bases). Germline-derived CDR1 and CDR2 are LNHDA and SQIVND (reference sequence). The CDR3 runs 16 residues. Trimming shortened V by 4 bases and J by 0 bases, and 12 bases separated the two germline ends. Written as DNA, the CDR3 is TGTGCCAGTAGTAGCGGGGCGCACGCGAACACCGGGGAGCTGTTTTTT. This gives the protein CASSSGAHANTGELFF.

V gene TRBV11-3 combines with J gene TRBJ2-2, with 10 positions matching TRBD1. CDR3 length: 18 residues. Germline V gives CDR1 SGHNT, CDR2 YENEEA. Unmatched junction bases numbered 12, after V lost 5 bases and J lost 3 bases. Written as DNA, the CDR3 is TGTGCCAGCAGCCCAGACAGGGGGCGAGGCCTTTACACCGGGGAGCTGTTTTTT. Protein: CASSPDRGRGLYTGELFF.

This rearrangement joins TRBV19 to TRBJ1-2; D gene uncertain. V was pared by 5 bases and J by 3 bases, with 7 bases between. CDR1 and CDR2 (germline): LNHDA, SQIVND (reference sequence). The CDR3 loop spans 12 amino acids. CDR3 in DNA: TGTGCCAGTAGTCGGCAGGACTATGGCTACACCTTC. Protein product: CASSRQDYGYTF.

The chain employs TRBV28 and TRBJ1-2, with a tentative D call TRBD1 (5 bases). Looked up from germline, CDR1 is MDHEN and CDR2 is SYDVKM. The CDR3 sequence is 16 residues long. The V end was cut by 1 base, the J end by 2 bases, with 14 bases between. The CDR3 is CASSLLGQGDNYGYTF. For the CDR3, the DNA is TGTGCCAGCAGTTTATTGGGCCAGGGTGACAACTATGGCTACACCTTC.

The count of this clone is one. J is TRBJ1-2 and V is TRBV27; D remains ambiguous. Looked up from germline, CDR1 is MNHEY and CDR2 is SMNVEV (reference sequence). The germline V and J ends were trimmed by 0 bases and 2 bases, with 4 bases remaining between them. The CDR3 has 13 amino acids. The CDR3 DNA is TGTGCCAGCAGTTTATCGGCCAACTATGGCTACACCTTC. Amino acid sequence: CASSLSANYGYTF.

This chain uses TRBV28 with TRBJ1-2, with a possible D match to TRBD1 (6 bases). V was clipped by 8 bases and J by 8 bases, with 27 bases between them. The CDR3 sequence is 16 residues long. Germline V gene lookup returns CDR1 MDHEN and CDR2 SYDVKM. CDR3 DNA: TGTGCCAGCGCTTATTCGGGGACATCTTTGTGGGGCGGCTACACCTTC. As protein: CASAYSGTSLWGGYTF.

The CDR3 nucleotides are TGTGCCAGCAGTTTTCCCCCCCAAGTCAGAAGCAATCAGCCCCAGCATTTT. Encoded protein: CASSFPPQVRSNQPQHF. V gene TRBV28 combines with J gene TRBJ1-5; D gene uncertain. V was pared by 3 bases and J by 1 base, with 16 bases between. CDR1 is MDHEN, CDR2 SYDVKM, per germline. This CDR3 has 17 amino acids. The variable domain in full, with the rest retrieved from reference TRBV28 and TRBJ1-5, is DVKVTQSSRYLVKRTGEKVFLECVQDMDHENMFWYRQDPGLGLRLIYFSYDVKMKEKGDIPEGYSVSREKKERFSLILESASTNQTSMYLCASSFPPQVRSNQPQHFGDGTRLSIL.

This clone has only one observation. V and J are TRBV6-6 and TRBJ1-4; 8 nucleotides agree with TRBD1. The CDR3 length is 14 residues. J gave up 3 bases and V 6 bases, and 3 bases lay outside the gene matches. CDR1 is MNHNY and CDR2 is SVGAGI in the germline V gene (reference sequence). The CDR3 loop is CASRRTGSNEKLFF. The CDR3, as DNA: TGTGCCAGCAGACGGACAGGGTCTAATGAAAAACTGTTTTTT.

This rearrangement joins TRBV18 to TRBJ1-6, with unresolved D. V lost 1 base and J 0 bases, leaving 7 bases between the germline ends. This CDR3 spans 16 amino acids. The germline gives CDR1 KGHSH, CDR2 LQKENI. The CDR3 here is CASSPLQNSYNSPLHF. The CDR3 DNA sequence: TGTGCCAGCTCACCACTTCAAAACTCCTATAATTCACCCCTCCACTTT.

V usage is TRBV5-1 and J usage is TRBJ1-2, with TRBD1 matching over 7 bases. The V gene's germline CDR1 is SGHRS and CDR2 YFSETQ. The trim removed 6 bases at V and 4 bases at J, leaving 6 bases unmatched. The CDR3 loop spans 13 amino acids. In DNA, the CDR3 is TGCGCCAGCAAGCCAGGGGGTTCCTATGGCTACACCTTC. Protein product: CASKPGGSYGYTF.

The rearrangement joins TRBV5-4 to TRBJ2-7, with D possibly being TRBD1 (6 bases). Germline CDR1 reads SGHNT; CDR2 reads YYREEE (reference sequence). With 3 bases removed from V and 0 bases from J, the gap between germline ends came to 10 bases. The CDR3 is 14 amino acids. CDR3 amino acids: CASSSDRSSYEQYF. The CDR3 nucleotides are TGTGCCAGCAGCTCGGACAGAAGCTCCTACGAGCAGTACTTC. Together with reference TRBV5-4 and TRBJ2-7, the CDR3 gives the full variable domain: ETGVTQSPTHLIKTRGQQVTLRCSSQSGHNTVSWYQQALGQGPQFIFQYYREEENGRGNFPPRFSGLQFPNYSSELNVNALELDDSALYLCASSSDRSSYEQYFGPGTRLTVT.

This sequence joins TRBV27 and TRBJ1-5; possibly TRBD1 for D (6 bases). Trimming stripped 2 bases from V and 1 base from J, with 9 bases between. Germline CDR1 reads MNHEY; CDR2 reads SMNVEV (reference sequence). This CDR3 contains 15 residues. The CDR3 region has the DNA TGTGCCAGCAGTTTAGTCAGGGGAAGCAATCAGCCCCAGCATTTT. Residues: CASSLVRGSNQPQHF.

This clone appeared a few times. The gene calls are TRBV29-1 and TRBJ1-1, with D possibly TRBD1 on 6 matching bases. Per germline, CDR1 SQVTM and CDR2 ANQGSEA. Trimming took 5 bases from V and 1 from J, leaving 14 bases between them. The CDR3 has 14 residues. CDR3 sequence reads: CSVIGRGGNTEAFF. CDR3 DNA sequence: TGCAGCGTTATTGGCAGGGGCGGGAACACTGAAGCTTTCTTT.

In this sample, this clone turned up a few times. CDR3 loop: CASSERWLAPQFF. CDR3 in DNA: TGTGCCAGCAGTGAAAGATGGCTAGCGCCGCAGTTCTTC. The chain uses TRBV6-1 and TRBJ2-1, with TRBD2 as a possible D gene (6 bases). V was trimmed by 2 bases and J by 12 bases, leaving 14 bases between them. The germline V gene encodes CDR1 MNHNS and CDR2 SASEGT. This CDR3 has 13 residues.

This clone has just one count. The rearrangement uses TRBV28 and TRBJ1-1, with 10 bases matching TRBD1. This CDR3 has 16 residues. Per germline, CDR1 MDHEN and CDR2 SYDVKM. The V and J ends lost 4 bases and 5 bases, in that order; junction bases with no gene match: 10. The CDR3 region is CASSYETGGGGTEAFF. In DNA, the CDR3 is TGTGCCAGCAGTTACGAGACAGGGGGCGGTGGGACTGAAGCTTTCTTT. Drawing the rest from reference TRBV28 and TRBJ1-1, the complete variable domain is DVKVTQSSRYLVKRTGEKVFLECVQDMDHENMFWYRQDPGLGLRLIYFSYDVKMKEKGDIPEGYSVSREKKERFSLILESASTNQTSMYLCASSYETGGGGTEAFFGQGTRLTVV.

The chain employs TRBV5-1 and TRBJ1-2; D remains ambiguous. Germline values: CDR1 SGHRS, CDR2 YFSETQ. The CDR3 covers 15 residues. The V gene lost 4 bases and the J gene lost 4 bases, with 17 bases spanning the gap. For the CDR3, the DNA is TGCGCCAGCAGCCCGTCCCTCGGAACGGGCTATGGCTACACCTTC. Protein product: CASSPSLGTGYGYTF.

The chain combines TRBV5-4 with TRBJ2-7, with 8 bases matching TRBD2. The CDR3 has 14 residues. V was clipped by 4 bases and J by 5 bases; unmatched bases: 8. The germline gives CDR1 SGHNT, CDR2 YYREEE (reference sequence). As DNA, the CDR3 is TGTGCCAGCAGCGTCGGGACTAGGGGTGACGAGCAGTACTTC. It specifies CASSVGTRGDEQYF.

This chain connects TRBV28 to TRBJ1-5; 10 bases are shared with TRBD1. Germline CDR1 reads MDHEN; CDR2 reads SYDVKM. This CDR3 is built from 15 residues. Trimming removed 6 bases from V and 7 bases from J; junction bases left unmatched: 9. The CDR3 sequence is CASSSDRGIRQPQHF. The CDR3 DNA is TGTGCCAGCAGCTCGGACAGGGGGATACGGCAGCCCCAGCATTTT.

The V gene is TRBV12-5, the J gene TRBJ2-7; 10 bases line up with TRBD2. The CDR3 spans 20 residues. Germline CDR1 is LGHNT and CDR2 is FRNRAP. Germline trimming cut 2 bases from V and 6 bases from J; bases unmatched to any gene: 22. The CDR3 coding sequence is TGTGCTAGTGGTTTGCGCAGGTTTGGTCCTAGCGGGAGCCCTGAAGGCGAGCAGTACTTC. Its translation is CASGLRRFGPSGSPEGEQYF.

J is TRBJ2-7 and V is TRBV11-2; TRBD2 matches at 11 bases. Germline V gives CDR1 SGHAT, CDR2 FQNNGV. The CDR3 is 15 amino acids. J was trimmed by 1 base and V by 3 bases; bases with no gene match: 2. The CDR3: CASSLGLADSYEQYF. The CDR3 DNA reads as TGTGCCAGCAGCTTGGGACTAGCGGATTCCTACGAGCAGTACTTC.

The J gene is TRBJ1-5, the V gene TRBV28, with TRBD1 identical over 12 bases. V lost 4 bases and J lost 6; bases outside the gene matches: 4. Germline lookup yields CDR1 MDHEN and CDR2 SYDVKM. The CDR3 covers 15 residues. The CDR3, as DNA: TGTGCCAGCAGTTGGGGACAGGGGGCCGTTCAGCCCCAGCATTTT. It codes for CASSWGQGAVQPQHF.

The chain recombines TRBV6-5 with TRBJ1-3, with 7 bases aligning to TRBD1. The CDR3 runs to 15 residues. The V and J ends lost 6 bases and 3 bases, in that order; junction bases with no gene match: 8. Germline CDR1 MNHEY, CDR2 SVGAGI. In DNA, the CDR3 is TGTGCCAGCAGGCCAGGGGGGACGGGTGGAAACACCATATATTTT. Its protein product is CASRPGGTGGNTIYF.

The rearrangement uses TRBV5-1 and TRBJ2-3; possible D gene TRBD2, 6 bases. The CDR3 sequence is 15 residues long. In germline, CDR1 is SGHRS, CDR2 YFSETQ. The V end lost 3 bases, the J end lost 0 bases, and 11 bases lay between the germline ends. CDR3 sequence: CASSSALASTDTQYF. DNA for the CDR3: TGCGCCAGCAGCTCGGCCCTAGCGAGCACAGATACGCAGTATTTT.

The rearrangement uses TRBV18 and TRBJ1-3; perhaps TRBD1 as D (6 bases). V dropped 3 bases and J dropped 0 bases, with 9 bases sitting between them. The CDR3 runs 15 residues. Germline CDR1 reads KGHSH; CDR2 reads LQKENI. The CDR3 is CASSPGQNSGNTIYF. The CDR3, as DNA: TGTGCCAGCTCACCGGGACAAAACTCTGGAAACACCATATATTTT.

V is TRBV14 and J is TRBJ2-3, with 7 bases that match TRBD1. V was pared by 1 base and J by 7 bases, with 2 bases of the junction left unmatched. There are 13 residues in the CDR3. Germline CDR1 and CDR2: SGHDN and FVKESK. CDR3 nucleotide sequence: TGTGCCAGCAGCCAAGTACAGGGGAATACGCAGTATTTT. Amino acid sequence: CASSQVQGNTQYF.

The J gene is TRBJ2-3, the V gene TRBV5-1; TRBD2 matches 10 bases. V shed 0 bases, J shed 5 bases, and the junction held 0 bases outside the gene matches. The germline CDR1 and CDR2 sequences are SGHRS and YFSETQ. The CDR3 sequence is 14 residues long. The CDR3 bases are TGCGCCAGCAGCTTGGTAGCGGGGGGAGATACGCAGTATTTT. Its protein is CASSLVAGGDTQYF.

The CDR3 loop reads CASSPFGLSSTDTQYF. CDR3 in DNA: TGCGCCAGCAGCCCCTTCGGGTTATCTAGCACAGATACGCAGTATTTT. The chain is built from TRBV4-1 and TRBJ2-3; D call uncertain. The ends were cut back, 4 bases at V and 0 bases at J, with 14 bases in the middle. CDR3 length: 16 amino acids. Germline values: CDR1 MGHRA, CDR2 YSYEKL.

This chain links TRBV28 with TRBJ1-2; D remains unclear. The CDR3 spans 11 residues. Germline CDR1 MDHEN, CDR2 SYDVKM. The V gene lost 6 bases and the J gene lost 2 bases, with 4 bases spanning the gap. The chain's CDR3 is CASRRNYGYTF. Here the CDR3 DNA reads TGTGCCAGCAGACGGAACTATGGCTACACCTTC.

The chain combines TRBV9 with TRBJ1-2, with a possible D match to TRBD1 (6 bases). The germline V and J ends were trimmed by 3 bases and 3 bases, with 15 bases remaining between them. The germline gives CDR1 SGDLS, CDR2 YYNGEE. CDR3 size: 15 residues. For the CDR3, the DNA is TGTGCCAGCAGCGCACCTACCAGGGGAGACTATGGCTACACCTTC. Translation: CASSAPTRGDYGYTF.

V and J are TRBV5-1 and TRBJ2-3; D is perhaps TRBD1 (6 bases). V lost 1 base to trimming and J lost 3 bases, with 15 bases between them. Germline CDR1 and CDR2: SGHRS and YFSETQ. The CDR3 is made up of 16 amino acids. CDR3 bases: TGCGCCAGCAGCTTGAACACAGGGATAAAGACAGATACGCAGTATTTT. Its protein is CASSLNTGIKTDTQYF.